This TCR beta chain is from a study of T cells in localized non-small cell lung cancer. On this clone: Its matching antigen is unknown.

Study-wide results and caveats: One tumor region alone was sequenced, and heterogeneity therefore remains possible. Clonality of T cells reached its maximum in uninvolved adjacent lung, surpassing tumor. Elevated circulating T cell density in blood was associated with longer overall survival. Appearing in adjacent lung were a median roughly 60 of the top 100 tumor clones.

CDR1 and CDR2 (germline): LGHNA, YSLEER. This CDR3 contains 18 residues. The V gene end was trimmed by 0 bases and the J gene end by 5 bases; junction bases not matched to a gene: 9. TCRdb keeps only in-frame clones here, not all; method: immunoSEQ multiplex PCR. The sample yields 90,000 to 95,000 clones, approximately 88% seen once. This chain links TRBV4-3 with TRBJ2-5; 13 bases fit TRBD2. This receptor was taken from a man aged 40 to 70 with stage I squamous cell lung carcinoma. The sequences come from peripheral blood, collected before any cancer treatment. The CDR3 DNA sequence: TGCGCCAGCAGCCAAGATATAACTAGCGGGGGGGCAGGGGAGACCCAGTACTTC. As protein: CASSQDITSGGAGETQYF.